This T cell receptor (beta chain) was sequenced in a study of blood T cells in healthy people across ages. Details on this clonotype: Its specificity is not known.

It was with a sample-barcoded 5' primer and a J-beta primer mix that a second PCR of roughly 7 to 12 cycles was run. Every single cDNA molecule received a tag from a template-switch adaptor with 12 random nucleotides. One entry per CDR3 protein results from TCRdb running MiXCR on the 5' RACE reads. Altogether around 500,000 distinct CDR3 sequences are present, about 25% being singletons, with the ten largest covering over 3.5%. The CDR3 is made up of 13 amino acids. CDR1 DFQATT and CDR2 SNEGSKA come from the germline V gene (reference sequence). V was pared by 6 bases and J by 2 bases, with 13 bases between. Study results and caveats: It was held that the diversity estimates obtained from one million T cells were underestimates.

This sample was shared with a second study, whose subject was T cells of mothers and their children. That source reports: Related mother-child pairs showed slightly, non-significantly higher overlap than unrelated pairs.

Material for sequencing was blood. The sequence came from a boy aged 2 to 10 in good health. V and J are TRBV20-1 and TRBJ1-2, with D possibly being TRBD1 (6 bases). The CDR3 loop is CSADGRGNYGYTF. CDR3 in DNA: TGCAGTGCAGACGGCAGGGGAAACTATGGCTACACCTTC.